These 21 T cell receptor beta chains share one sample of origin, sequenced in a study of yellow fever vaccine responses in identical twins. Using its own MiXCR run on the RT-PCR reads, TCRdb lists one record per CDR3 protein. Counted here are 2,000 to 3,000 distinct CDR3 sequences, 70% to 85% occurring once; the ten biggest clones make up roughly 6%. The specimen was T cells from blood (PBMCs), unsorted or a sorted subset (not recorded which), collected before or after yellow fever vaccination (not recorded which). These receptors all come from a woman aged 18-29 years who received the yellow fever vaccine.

The CDR3 nucleotides are TGTGCCAGCAGCTTAGTGGCTAGCGGAGAAGAGACCCAGTACTTC. It translates to CASSLVASGEETQYF. The chain carries TRBV11-2 and TRBJ2-5; 7 bases fit TRBD2. This CDR3 region has 15 residues. V lost 1 base and J lost 3; bases outside the gene matches: 5. Germline V gene data show CDR1 as SGHAT and CDR2 as FQNNGV.

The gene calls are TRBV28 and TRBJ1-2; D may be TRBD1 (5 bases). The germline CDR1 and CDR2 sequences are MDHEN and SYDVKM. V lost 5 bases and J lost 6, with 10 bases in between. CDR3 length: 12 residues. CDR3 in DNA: TGTGCCAGCAGTGGAGGGGCCAATGGCTACACCTTC. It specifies CASSGGANGYTF.

In nucleotides, the CDR3 is TGCGCCAGCAGCCAAGTTCTATTGTCCTTCGACAGCAACAATGAGCAGTTCTTC. It encodes CASSQVLLSFDSNNEQFF. The chain has TRBV4-1 and TRBJ2-1, with D maybe TRBD1 (5 bases). Germline values: CDR1 MGHRA, CDR2 YSYEKL. V shed 1 base and J shed 5 bases, with 21 bases lying between them. The CDR3 runs to 18 residues.

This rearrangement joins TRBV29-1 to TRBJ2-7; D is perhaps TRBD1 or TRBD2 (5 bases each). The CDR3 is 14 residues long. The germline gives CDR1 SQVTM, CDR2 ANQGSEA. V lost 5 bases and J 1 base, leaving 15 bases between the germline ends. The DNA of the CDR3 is TGCAGCGTTTTAGGGGCGGGTCAGTCCTACGAGCAGTACTTC. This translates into CSVLGAGQSYEQYF.

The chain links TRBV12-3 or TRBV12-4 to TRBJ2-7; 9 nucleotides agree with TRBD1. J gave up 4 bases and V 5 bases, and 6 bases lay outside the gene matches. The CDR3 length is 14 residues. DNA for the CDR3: TGTGCCAGCAGTCCAACGACAGGGGGTTACGAGCAGTACTTC. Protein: CASSPTTGGYEQYF.

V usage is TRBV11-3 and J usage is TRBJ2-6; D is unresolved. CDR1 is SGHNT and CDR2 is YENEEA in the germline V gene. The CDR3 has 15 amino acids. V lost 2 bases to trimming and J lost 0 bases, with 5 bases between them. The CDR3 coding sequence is TGTGCCAGCAGCTTATACCGCTCTGGGGCCAACGTCCTGACTTTC. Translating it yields CASSLYRSGANVLTF.

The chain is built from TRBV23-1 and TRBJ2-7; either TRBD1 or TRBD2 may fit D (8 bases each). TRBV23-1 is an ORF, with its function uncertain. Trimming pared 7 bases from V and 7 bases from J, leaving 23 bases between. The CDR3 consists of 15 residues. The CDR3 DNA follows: TGCGCCAGCAATCTTTGGGGACTAGGGGACAGGGAGCAGTACTTC. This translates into CASNLWGLGDREQYF.

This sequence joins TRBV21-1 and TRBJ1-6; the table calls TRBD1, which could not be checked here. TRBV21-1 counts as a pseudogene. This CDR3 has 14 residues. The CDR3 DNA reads TGTGCCAGCAGCAAAGGGACAGATAATTCACCCCTCCACTTT. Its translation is CASSKGTDNSPLHF.

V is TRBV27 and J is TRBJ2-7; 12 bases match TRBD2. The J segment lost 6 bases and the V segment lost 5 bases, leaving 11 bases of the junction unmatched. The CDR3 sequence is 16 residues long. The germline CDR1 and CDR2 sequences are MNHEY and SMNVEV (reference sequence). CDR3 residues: CASSPSLAGGQSEQYF. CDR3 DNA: TGTGCCAGCAGTCCCAGCCTAGCGGGGGGGCAGAGCGAGCAGTACTTC.

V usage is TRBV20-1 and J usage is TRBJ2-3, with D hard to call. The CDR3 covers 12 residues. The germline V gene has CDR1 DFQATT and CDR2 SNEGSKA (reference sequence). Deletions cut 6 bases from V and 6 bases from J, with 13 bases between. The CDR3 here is CSATSTNDTQYF. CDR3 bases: TGCAGTGCCACCAGCACAAACGATACGCAGTATTTT.

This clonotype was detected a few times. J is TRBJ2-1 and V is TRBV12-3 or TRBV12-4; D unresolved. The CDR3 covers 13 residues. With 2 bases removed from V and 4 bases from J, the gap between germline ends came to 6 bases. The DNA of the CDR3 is TGTGCCAGCAGTTTAACCTCTTACAATGAGCAGTTCTTC. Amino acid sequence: CASSLTSYNEQFF.

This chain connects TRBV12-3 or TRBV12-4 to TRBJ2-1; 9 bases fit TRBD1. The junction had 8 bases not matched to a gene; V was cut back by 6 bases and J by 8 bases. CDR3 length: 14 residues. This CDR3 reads CASSSGTGMDEQFF. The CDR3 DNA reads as TGTGCCAGCAGCTCCGGGACAGGGATGGATGAGCAGTTCTTC.

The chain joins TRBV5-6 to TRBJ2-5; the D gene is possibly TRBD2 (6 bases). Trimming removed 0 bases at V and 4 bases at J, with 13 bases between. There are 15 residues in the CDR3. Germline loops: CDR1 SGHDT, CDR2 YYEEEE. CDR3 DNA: TGTGCCAGCAGCTTGGGTTCTAGCGATGGAGAGACCCAGTACTTC. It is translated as CASSLGSSDGETQYF.

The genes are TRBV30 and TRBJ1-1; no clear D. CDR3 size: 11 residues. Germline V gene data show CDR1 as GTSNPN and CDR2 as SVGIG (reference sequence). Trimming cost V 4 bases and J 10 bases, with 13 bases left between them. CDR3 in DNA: TGTGCCTGGAATCCTGGTGGGGTAGCTTTCTTT. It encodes CAWNPGGVAFF.

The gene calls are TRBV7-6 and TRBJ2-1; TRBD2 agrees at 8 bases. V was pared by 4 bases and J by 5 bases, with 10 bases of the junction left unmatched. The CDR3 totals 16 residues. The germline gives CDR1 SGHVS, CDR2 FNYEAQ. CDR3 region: CASSSLAGGNHNEQFF. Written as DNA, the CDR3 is TGTGCCAGCAGCTCTCTAGCGGGCGGGAACCACAATGAGCAGTTCTTC. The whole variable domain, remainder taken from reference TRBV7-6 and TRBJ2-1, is GAGVSQSPRYKVTKRGQDVALRCDPISGHVSLYWYRQALGQGPEFLTYFNYEAQQDKSGLPNDRFSAERPEGSISTLTIQRTEQRDSAMYRCASSSLAGGNHNEQFFGPGTRLTVL.

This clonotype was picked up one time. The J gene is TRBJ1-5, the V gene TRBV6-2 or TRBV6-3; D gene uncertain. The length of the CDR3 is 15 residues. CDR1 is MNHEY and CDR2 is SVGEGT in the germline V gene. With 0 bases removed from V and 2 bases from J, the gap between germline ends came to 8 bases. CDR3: CASSYSIRGNQPQHF. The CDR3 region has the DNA TGTGCCAGCAGTTACTCGATAAGGGGCAATCAGCCCCAGCATTTT.

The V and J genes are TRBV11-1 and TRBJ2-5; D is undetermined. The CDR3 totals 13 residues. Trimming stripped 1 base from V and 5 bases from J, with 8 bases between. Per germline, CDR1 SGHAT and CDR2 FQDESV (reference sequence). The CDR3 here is CASSLGEFETQYF. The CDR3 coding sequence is TGTGCCAGCAGCTTAGGTGAATTCGAGACCCAGTACTTC. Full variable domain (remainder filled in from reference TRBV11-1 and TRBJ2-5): EAEVAQSPRYKITEKSQAVAFWCDPISGHATLYWYRQILGQGPELLVQFQDESVVDDSQLPKDRFSAERLKGVDSTLKIQPAELGDSAMYLCASSLGEFETQYFGPGTRLLVL.

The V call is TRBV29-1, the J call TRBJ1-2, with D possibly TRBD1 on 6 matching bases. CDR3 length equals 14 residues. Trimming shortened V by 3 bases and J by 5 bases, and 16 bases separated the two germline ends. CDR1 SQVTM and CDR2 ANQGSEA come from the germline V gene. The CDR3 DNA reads TGCAGCGTTGATGAACAGGGATTTCGATATGGCTACACCTTC. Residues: CSVDEQGFRYGYTF.

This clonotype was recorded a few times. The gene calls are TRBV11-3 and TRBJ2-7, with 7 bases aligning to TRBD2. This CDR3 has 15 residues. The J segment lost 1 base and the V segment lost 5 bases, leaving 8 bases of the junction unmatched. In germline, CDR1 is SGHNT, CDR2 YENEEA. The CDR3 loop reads CASSPDSSGSYEQYF. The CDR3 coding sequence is TGTGCCAGCAGCCCGGATTCTAGCGGATCCTACGAGCAGTACTTC.

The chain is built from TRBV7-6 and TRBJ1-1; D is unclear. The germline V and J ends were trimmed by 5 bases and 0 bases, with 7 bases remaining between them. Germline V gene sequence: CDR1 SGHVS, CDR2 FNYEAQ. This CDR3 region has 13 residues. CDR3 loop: CASSGEVNTEAFF. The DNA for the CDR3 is TGTGCCAGCAGCGGTGAGGTGAACACTGAAGCTTTCTTT. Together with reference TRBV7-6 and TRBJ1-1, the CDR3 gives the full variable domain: GAGVSQSPRYKVTKRGQDVALRCDPISGHVSLYWYRQALGQGPEFLTYFNYEAQQDKSGLPNDRFSAERPEGSISTLTIQRTEQRDSAMYRCASSGEVNTEAFFGQGTRLTVV.

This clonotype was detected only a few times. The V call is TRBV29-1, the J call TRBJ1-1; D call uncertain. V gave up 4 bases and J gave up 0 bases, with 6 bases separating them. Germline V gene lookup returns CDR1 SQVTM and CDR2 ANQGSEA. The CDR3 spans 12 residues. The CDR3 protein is CSVGRMNTEAFF. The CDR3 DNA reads TGCAGCGTTGGTCGGATGAACACTGAAGCTTTCTTT.